This TCR beta chain emerged from a study of T cells in Graves' hyperthyroidism and ophthalmopathy. Study-level points and caveats: Ophthalmopathy onset followed model prediction by a median about 6.5 months. Ophthalmopathy stood apart from stable hyperthyroidism in a 13 V-J model.

Germline V gives CDR1 KGHSH, CDR2 LQKENI. V was cut by 6 bases and J by 7 bases, with 21 bases left in between. The length of the CDR3 is 15 residues. Regions amplified from RNA transcripts were the TCR beta CDR3 regions. The study used the HTBI primer set for a first-round RT-PCR of the TCR CDR3. Each CDR3 protein gets one entry after TCRdb re-called the multiplex PCR reads with MiXCR. Of roughly 400,000 distinct CDR3 sequences listed, around 15% are singletons. As for this clonotype: The antigen is unknown.

Uncontrolled infection, other autoimmune disease, pregnancy or lactation excluded patients. The specimen sequenced was blood. The TCR originated in a man over 45 with Graves' ophthalmopathy. This chain connects TRBV18 to TRBJ1-1, with D possibly being TRBD1 (6 bases). CDR3 sequence: CASSQAQNLRGEAFF. The CDR3 DNA reads as TGTGCCAGCTCCCAAGCGCAGAATCTCAGGGGTGAAGCTTTCTTT.